This T cell receptor (beta chain) was found in a study of a mutant IDH1 vaccine in newly diagnosed glioma (dated by TCRdb to the early 2020s). Broadly, across the study: Of the approximately 30 treated patients, approximately 62% were male and about 38% were female, and the mean age was 40.4 years. Before enrollment, patients had received standard therapy of radiotherapy alone, temozolomide alone, or radiochemotherapy with temozolomide; most received the combination. Peripheral blood samples were drawn at six visits, namely V03 (baseline), V05, V07, V10, V12 and V13. Longitudinal TCRB deep sequencing was done for 25 to 30 treated patients, wherever samples were available for exploratory analyses. Overall results and qualifications from the work: Immune responses induced by the vaccine were seen in roughly 92% of patients across multiple MHC alleles. According to the authors, sample limitations meant that analyses of patient blood samples could not be reproduced. Pseudoprogression appeared unrelated to alterations in the top peripheral T cell clonotypes detected by TCRB sequencing. Selection of PBMC samples for TCRB deep sequencing was based on availability.

Taken with the paper, the label for time point translates to: baseline, week 1 (first vaccination visit). Per the publication, the treatment or condition label means: pre-vaccination baseline after standard-of-care therapy. The donors had newly diagnosed IDH1-mutant astrocytomas of WHO grade 3 or 4 that showed loss of nuclear ATRX. The samples were drawn from NOA16, a multicentre, single-arm, open-label phase I trial in Germany that tested a mutant IDH1 peptide vaccine in humans for the first time. Blood drawn at visit V03 was used as the baseline sample for immunogenicity testing. The DNeasy Blood and Tissue Kit was used to extract genomic DNA from EDTA blood for TCRB sequencing. From a lookup of the germline V gene, CDR1 and CDR2 are LGHNA and YNFKEQ. The CDR3 measures 12 amino acids from cysteine to phenylalanine. Here the CDR3 DNA is all that survives: 36 bases in frame from base 1. The junction carries 5 bases between V and J, which are trimmed by 4 bases and 4 bases respectively.

On this clone: Its antigen is still unknown. It has no much larger one-base neighbor in the sample; base qualities were not kept.

Libraries were prepared through the immunoSEQ multiplex PCR assay. Rearranged TCR beta chain sequences were amplified using the hsTCRB Kit according to the manufacturer's protocol. TCRB libraries were sequenced on an Illumina MiSeq. On the study's bioinformatics: The proprietary platform of the kit vendor was used for demultiplexing, trimming and gene mapping. TCRdb stores this immuneACCESS table with in-frame sequences only. Part of the clones is absent; in the studies checked, under half of the shortfall reflects unresolved V genes, and no reason is known for the rest. V and J calls and clone size are as listed in that table; D and trimming were resolved from the DNA. In this sample the table shows 70,000 to 95,000 clones, around 80% of which occur a single time. The ten top clones hold 5.3% of the sample.

The receptor was isolated from a man aged 40-50 years with glioma. Some clones in this sample may be carry-over from other donors' samples. The chain is assembled from TRBV4-2 and TRBJ1-3; confidence is insufficient to name the D gene. The sequencing here drew on PBMCs, taken from a glioma patient treated with radiotherapy, temozolomide or both. The CDR3 here reads CASSLLGNTIYF. The nucleotides are TGTGCCAGCAGCCTACTCGGAAACACCATATATTTT.